This entry features one T cell receptor beta chain sequence. The antigen remains unidentified. After removal of 5 bases from V and 5 bases from J, the junction contained 14 bases not matched to a gene. Germline V CDR1 and CDR2: SGHAT, FQNNGV. The CDR3 loop spans 17 amino acids. The sample belongs to a study of cytomegalovirus exposure and HLA in healthy donors. General study findings and limits: It was shown in a later analysis that HLA-associated TCR beta chains were more clonally expanded than other, equally common chains. In a later analysis, TCR beta V- and J-gene trimming showed a link to a missense DCLRE1C variant. For most TCR beta V segments, an earlier analysis put the productive rate at about 90% or about 30% of the time. Roughly uniform sequencing depth across donors was assumed, possibly incorrectly.

PCR used 60 Vbeta primers and 13 Jbeta primers. Profiling relied on immunoSEQ multiplex PCR, and the TCRdb table lists in-frame clones only, not all of them. The table lists just over 150,000 clones, approximately 86% of them singletons. What was sequenced was PBMCs. The rearrangement links TRBV11-2 to TRBJ2-5; TRBD2 matches 10 bases. This receptor was identified in a woman aged 18-35 years in good health and CMV-seronegative. In DNA form, the CDR3 reads TGTGCCAGCAGCCCCAAGGCGGCTAGCGGGAGTATCGAGACCCAGTACTTC. Translating it yields CASSPKAASGSIETQYF.